The clone carrying this T cell receptor beta chain has only one observation. Its antigen is still unknown. Other DNA sequences in this sample translate to the same CDR3. This record belongs to a study of graft-versus-host responses after intestinal transplantation. General study points: The study associated peak circulating GvH clone levels with early post-transplant HvG declines.

This table comes from immunoSEQ multiplex PCR, and its TCRdb copy is limited to in-frame clones, with some not included. The sample carries 130,000 or so clones, about 90% recorded once. This specimen consisted of unstimulated CD4+ T cells sorted from spleen or lymph node cells, obtained before intestinal transplant. This TCR came from a human donor who received an intestinal transplant.

CDR3: CASSLGAGGPNEQFF. CDR3 in DNA: TGCGCCAGCAGCTTGGGGGCGGGAGGCCCAAATGAGCAGTTCTTC. This chain connects TRBV5-1 to TRBJ2-1, with 8 bases lining up with TRBD2. This CDR3 is 15 amino acids long. V dropped 0 bases and J dropped 7; count of bases not matched to a gene: 6. CDR1 is SGHRS, CDR2 YFSETQ, per germline.